This TCR beta chain derives from a study of blood T cell repertoires in COVID-19. Study information: The samples span acute and convalescent COVID-19 from the United States, Italy and Spain. In each case, the material was cDNA or gDNA derived from T cells, B-cell-depleted T cells, or PBMCs.

The CDR3 runs to 14 residues. Trimming took off 4 bases at V and 3 bases at J, with 12 bases between the two ends. Germline CDR1 reads SNHLY; CDR2 reads FYNNEI. This clone was detected once. Original data processing: Estimates of nucleated cell counts were drawn from the amplification of reference gene primers. Sequenced by immunoSEQ multiplex PCR; TCRdb stores in-frame clones only, minus some. V and J calls and clone size are those listed in that table; D and trimming were worked out from the DNA. The profile shows approximately 230,000 clones, roughly 83% of them singletons. The sequence derives from a man aged 80 or over with acute or convalescent COVID-19. This chain joins TRBV2 and TRBJ1-1; TRBD1 might be the D (6 bases). The sample consisted of peripheral blood. Here the CDR3 reads CASSGVQGYTEAFF. For the CDR3, the DNA is TGTGCCAGCAGTGGAGTACAGGGATACACTGAAGCTTTCTTT.